Shown below are 18 T cell receptor beta chains from a single sample sequenced in a study of T cells in Graves' hyperthyroidism and ophthalmopathy. There were TCR beta CDR3 regions amplified from RNA transcripts. The TCR CDR3 first-round RT-PCR relied on the HTBI primer set. TCRdb passed the multiplex PCR reads through MiXCR, listing each CDR3 protein once. The top ten clones hold more than 11% of a sample with around 500,000 distinct CDR3 sequences, 14% of them seen once. Sequenced material: blood. All receptors come from a woman aged 40 to 50 with Graves' hyperthyroidism.

This clonotype appeared many times. V usage is TRBV5-1 and J usage is TRBJ2-7; a possible D gene is TRBD2 (6 bases). The CDR3 is made up of 16 amino acids. Germline-derived CDR1 and CDR2 are SGHRS and YFSETQ. The V end was cut by 5 bases, the J end by 0 bases, with 18 bases between. The CDR3 DNA reads TGCGCCAGCAGATCTCCTTCCGACGGGAGCTCCTACGAGCAGTACTTC. Protein: CASRSPSDGSSYEQYF.

The chain recombines TRBV28 with TRBJ1-5, with TRBD1 as a possible D gene (5 bases). CDR3 length: 16 residues. Trimming took off 1 base at V and 2 bases at J, with 12 bases between the two ends. Germline V gene sequence: CDR1 MDHEN, CDR2 SYDVKM. CDR3 in amino acids: CASSLSYQGGNQPQHF. In DNA form, the CDR3 reads TGTGCCAGCAGTTTATCTTACCAGGGAGGCAATCAGCCCCAGCATTTT.

This clonotype showed up many times. This chain joins TRBV3-1 and TRBJ1-2, with D possibly being TRBD1 (6 bases). V was trimmed by 0 bases and J by 6 bases, leaving 14 bases between them. This CDR3 is 15 amino acids long. Germline V gives CDR1 LGHDT, CDR2 YNNKEL (reference sequence). Here the CDR3 reads CASSQDWTDVNGYTF. In DNA, the CDR3 is TGTGCCAGCAGCCAAGACTGGACAGACGTGAATGGCTACACCTTC.

The sample holds a few counts of this clonotype. This chain links TRBV27 with TRBJ1-6; D perhaps matches TRBD1 (5 bases). Germline V gene sequence: CDR1 MNHEY, CDR2 SMNVEV (reference sequence). CDR3 length equals 13 residues. V gave up 6 bases and J gave up 10 bases, with 13 bases separating them. The CDR3 loop is CASRPFRDSPLHF. As DNA, the CDR3 is TGTGCCAGCAGGCCATTCCGGGACTCACCCCTCCACTTT.

This clonotype was observed a handful of times. The chain links TRBV12-3 or TRBV12-4 to TRBJ1-6; the match to TRBD1 covers 8 bases. CDR3 length equals 18 residues. The trim removed 3 bases at V and 5 bases at J, leaving 12 bases unmatched. The DNA for the CDR3 is TGTGCCAGCAGTTTCTGGACAGGGTATTTGACGGATAATTCACCCCTCCACTTT. It encodes CASSFWTGYLTDNSPLHF.

This clonotype was counted at least ten times. This chain uses TRBV12-3 or TRBV12-4 with TRBJ1-5; a possible D gene is TRBD1 (6 bases). The CDR3 covers 15 residues. V lost 3 bases and J 0 bases, leaving 9 bases between the germline ends. The DNA of the CDR3 is TGTGCCAGCAGTTTGGGCAGGGGTAGCAATCAGCCCCAGCATTTT. This codes for CASSLGRGSNQPQHF.

This clonotype occurred many times. The genes are TRBV20-1 and TRBJ2-3; no definite D call. In germline, CDR1 is DFQATT, CDR2 SNEGSKA (reference sequence). V lost 3 bases and J 2 bases, leaving 9 bases between the germline ends. The CDR3 contains 13 residues. The DNA for the CDR3 is TGCAGTGCTAGGCCCGAGATCACAGATACGCAGTATTTT. Its translation is CSARPEITDTQYF.

The chain is built from TRBV5-8 and TRBJ1-2, with 7 bases fitting TRBD1. The J segment lost 9 bases and the V segment lost 3 bases, leaving 11 bases of the junction unmatched. The CDR3 loop spans 14 amino acids. Per the germline V gene, CDR1 is SGHTS and CDR2 is YDEGEE. CDR3 amino acids: CASSSDRAGRRYTF. The CDR3 coding sequence is TGTGCCAGCAGCTCCGACAGGGCCGGGCGGCGCTACACCTTC.

This clonotype was detected many times. The chain uses TRBV11-2 and TRBJ2-7; possibly TRBD1 for D (5 bases). This CDR3 is 12 amino acids long. Trimming removed 5 bases at V and 8 bases at J, with 13 bases between. Germline CDR1 reads SGHAT; CDR2 reads FQNNGV. The CDR3 here is CASSKSRVQQYF. CDR3 DNA: TGTGCCAGCAGCAAATCCAGGGTACAGCAGTACTTC.

This clonotype appeared many times. The gene calls are TRBV20-1 and TRBJ2-5, with D possibly being TRBD1 or TRBD2 (5 bases each). V was shortened by 4 bases and J by 1 base, with 7 bases between the two germline ends. Germline-derived CDR1 and CDR2 are DFQATT and SNEGSKA (reference sequence). CDR3 size: 12 residues. The CDR3 region is CSATGTQETQYF. Here the CDR3 DNA reads TGCAGTGCTACCGGGACCCAAGAGACCCAGTACTTC.

This clonotype was found many times. The chain links TRBV20-1 to TRBJ2-1; unclear D gene. The V gene lost 0 bases and the J gene lost 10 bases, with 7 bases spanning the gap. Germline assignment: CDR1 DFQATT and CDR2 SNEGSKA (reference sequence). The CDR3 has 11 residues. CDR3 protein: CSARDFPEQFF. The CDR3, as DNA: TGCAGTGCTAGAGATTTCCCCGAGCAGTTCTTC.

This clonotype was recorded many times. The V gene is TRBV7-2, the J gene TRBJ2-5, with 7 bases lining up with TRBD1. Losses at the gene ends were 1 base for V and 2 bases for J; bases not matched to a gene: 10. Germline CDR1 and CDR2: SGHTA and FQGNSA. The CDR3 is made up of 17 amino acids. The CDR3 DNA is TGTGCCAGCAGCTTAGGTAGCTGGGGGACAGTACAAGAGACCCAGTACTTC. Its protein product is CASSLGSWGTVQETQYF.

This clonotype turned up a few times. The DNA for the CDR3 is TGCAGCGTTGAAGATCTTGATGAGCAGTTCTTC. As protein: CSVEDLDEQFF. The chain uses TRBV29-1 and TRBJ2-1; no definite D call. The germline gives CDR1 SQVTM, CDR2 ANQGSEA. Trimming removed 0 bases at V and 8 bases at J, with 5 bases between. This CDR3 has 11 residues.

The chain carries TRBV10-2 and TRBJ2-7, with D possibly matching TRBD2 (5 bases). Germline CDR1 and CDR2: WSHSY and SAAADI. The V end was cut by 7 bases, the J end by 3 bases, with 16 bases between. The CDR3 has 14 amino acids. The CDR3 region has the DNA TGCGCCAGCAACCCAGTTGAGGGAGACTACGAGCAGTACTTC. Its translation: CASNPVEGDYEQYF.

This clonotype has at least ten counts. V and J are TRBV12-3 or TRBV12-4 and TRBJ1-1; a possible D gene is TRBD1 (6 bases). Trimming shortened V by 0 bases and J by 0 bases, and 14 bases separated the two germline ends. CDR3 length: 17 residues. CDR3 bases: TGTGCCAGCAGTTTAGCCTCGGGACAAAATCTGAACACTGAAGCTTTCTTT. This codes for CASSLASGQNLNTEAFF.

Many counts were recorded for this clonotype. This chain connects TRBV30 to TRBJ2-5; no reliable D call. V lost 0 bases and J lost 2, with 7 bases in between. Germline lookup yields CDR1 GTSNPN and CDR2 SVGIG (reference sequence). The CDR3 consists of 13 residues. CDR3 bases: TGTGCCTGGAGTGTCAGCAGTCAAGAGACCCAGTACTTC. Translation gives CAWSVSSQETQYF.

This clonotype was seen ten or more times. Here the CDR3 DNA reads TGTGCCAGCAGCACCCAAGCCGGGACAGGGCGGTACGAGCAGTACTTC. Amino acids: CASSTQAGTGRYEQYF. V is TRBV28 and J is TRBJ2-7; 9 bases align to TRBD1. Germline V CDR1 and CDR2: MDHEN, SYDVKM. CDR3 length: 16 residues. V trimming: 6 bases; J trimming: 4 bases; junction bases outside the gene matches: 13.

The sample holds many counts of this clonotype. The rearrangement joins TRBV30 to TRBJ1-1; a weak D match, TRBD1 (5 bases). Germline-derived CDR1 and CDR2 are GTSNPN and SVGIG (reference sequence). The ends were cut back, 1 base at V and 3 bases at J, with 12 bases in the middle. CDR3 length: 14 amino acids. The CDR3 here is CAWSGQGRYTEAFF. CDR3 DNA sequence: TGTGCCTGGAGTGGCCAGGGAAGGTACACTGAAGCTTTCTTT.